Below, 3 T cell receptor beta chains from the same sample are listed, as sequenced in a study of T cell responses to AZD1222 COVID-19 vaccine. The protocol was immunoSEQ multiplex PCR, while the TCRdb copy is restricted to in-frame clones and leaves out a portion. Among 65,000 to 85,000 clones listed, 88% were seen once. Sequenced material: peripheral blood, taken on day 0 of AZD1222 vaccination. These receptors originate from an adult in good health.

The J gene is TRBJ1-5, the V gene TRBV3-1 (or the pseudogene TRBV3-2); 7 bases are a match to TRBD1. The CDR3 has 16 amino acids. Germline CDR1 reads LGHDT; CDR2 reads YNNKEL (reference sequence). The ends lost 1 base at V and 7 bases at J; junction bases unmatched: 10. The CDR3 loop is CASSQGVEGGLQPQHF. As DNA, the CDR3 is TGTGCCAGCAGCCAAGGGGTTGAAGGGGGCTTGCAGCCCCAGCATTTT.

CDR3 in amino acids: CSVPESGTRELFF. CDR3 nucleotides: TGCAGCGTTCCGGAGTCGGGGACCAGGGAGCTGTTTTTT. The rearrangement links TRBV29-1 to TRBJ2-2; perhaps D is TRBD1 or TRBD2 (5 bases each). Germline assignment: CDR1 SQVTM and CDR2 ANQGSEA. The V end was cut by 5 bases, the J end by 9 bases, with 16 bases between. The CDR3 consists of 13 residues.

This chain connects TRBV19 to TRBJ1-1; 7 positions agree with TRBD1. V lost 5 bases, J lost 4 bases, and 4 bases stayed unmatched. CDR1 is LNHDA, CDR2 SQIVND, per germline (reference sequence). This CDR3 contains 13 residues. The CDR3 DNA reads TGTGCCAGTAGTGCCGGACAGGCCACTGAAGCTTTCTTT. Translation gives CASSAGQATEAFF.